The present T cell receptor beta chain was sequenced within a study of cytomegalovirus exposure and HLA in healthy donors (dated by TCRdb to 2015 to 2018). With respect to the entire study: A later analysis indicated that the 100 to 150 validation repertoires were generated on the platform also employed for the 700 or so repertoires of the first cohort. The study was designed to test whether signatures of past pathogen exposure could be identified by cataloging public T cell receptors. Besides the first cohort of roughly 660 subjects, a separate validation cohort made up of roughly 130 different subjects was used. To predict cytomegalovirus infection status, the study brought together high-throughput TCR immunosequencing, statistical association of individual TCRs with disease status, and machine learning.

V is pared back by 3 bases and J by 3 bases, with 11 bases lying between the germline termini. Per the germline V gene, KGHSH is the CDR1 and LQKENI is the CDR2. The CDR3 contains 14 residues, cysteine and phenylalanine counted. Of all the DNA, just the CDR3 is kept, 42 bases in frame from base 1. As for this clone: Its antigen has not been determined. Within one base of it there is no much larger clone, and no base qualities were kept. Other DNA variants within this sample encode the same CDR3.

The donors were included in the validation cohort of over a hundred subjects, a group kept apart from the approximately 700-subject first cohort. The method behind the library was the immunoSEQ multiplex PCR assay. The authors' analysis ran thus. A statistical classification framework was built for diagnosing cytomegalovirus status from the catalog of TCR beta chain sequences. Entries here come from immuneACCESS through TCRdb and include only in-frame sequences with V and J called. Some clones fail to appear in such tables; in the studies checked, an unresolved V gene covers under half of the shortfall, and the cause of the remainder is unknown. V, J and clone size derive from that table, while D and trimming were established from the DNA sequence. This sample comprises about 250,000 clones, roughly 87% of them detected only once. The ten top clones hold 12% of the sample. Overall study outcomes, separate from this receptor: The classifier was reported to diagnose cytomegalovirus status with high specificity and sensitivity in both the original cohort and the validation cohort. In the study, around 160 TCR beta chains were listed as associated with cytomegalovirus. Of the cluster scores, about 94% were above 0 in a later analysis, which found that TCRs clustered in the first cohort also tended to co-occur in the approximately 110 validation repertoires. While some public TCRs were present in many individuals, most TCR sequences turned up only very rarely across donors. All 130 or so repertoires were used to score co-occurrence in the validation cohort in a later analysis, because that analysis had no HLA typing for the cohort. A few of the identified cytomegalovirus-associated TCR beta chains were confirmed in vitro to be specific for cytomegalovirus antigens. According to the authors, the approach could potentially be generalized to other disease states and immunological phenotypes.

The rearranged segments are TRBV18 and TRBJ1-2; perhaps TRBD1 is the D gene, with 5 bases matching. Sequencing was done on a sample of PBMCs. The sequence was obtained from a man younger than 35 in good health and CMV-seropositive. The DNA sequence is TGTGCCAGCTCACCCCCCGGGACGGACTATGGCTACACCTTC. Its translation is CASSPPGTDYGYTF. Here the CDR3 is joined to the reference TRBV18 and TRBJ1-2 genes, and the full variable domain is: NAGVMQNPRHLVRRRGQEARLRCSPMKGHSHVYWYRQLPEEGLKFMVYLQKENIIDESGMPKERFSAEFPKEGPSILRIQQVVRGDSAAYFCASSPPGTDYGYTFGSGTRLTVV.